The entry below describes one T cell receptor beta chain. Its cognate antigen has yet to be identified. No much larger clone is present one base from it, and per-base qualities are unavailable. These data originate in a study of tumor-infiltrating lymphocytes in localized non-small cell lung cancer (dated by TCRdb to about 2021). Concerning the study at large: Patients whose samples were collected after neoadjuvant chemotherapy, as well as both smokers and never-smokers and several histologies, were included in the cohort. From each patient came resected tumor tissue plus uninvolved lung tissue from that same patient, and the uninvolved lung tissue was described as non-adjacent to the tumor. Flow cytometry, multiplex immunofluorescence, RNA-seq, exome sequencing and proteomics were applied to the same patients as TCR sequencing, which was one of several integrated assays. In total, the ICON cohort was made up of about 160 surgical patients who had localized non-small cell lung cancer and whose tumors were resected. For under 60 patients, immunoSEQ T-cell fraction was compared between paired tumor and uninvolved lung. What the work shows at the level of the full study, not this receptor alone: The TCR-derived T-cell fraction showed no difference between the flow cytometry-defined immunotypes IM1 (good prognosis) and IM2 (poor prognosis). Recurrence-free survival showed no association with tumor T-cell fraction from TCR sequencing (p = 0.61). Because assay coverage varied across patients depending on available tissue quantity, TCR sequencing was performed for only a subset of the cohort. Because different assays used different pieces of the same tissue, intratumor heterogeneity could not be separated from technical variation. TCRbeta sequencing supported higher T cell infiltration in tumors than in uninvolved lung tissue, consistent with immunofluorescence CD3 counts.

Via the germline V gene, CDR1 is MNHNS and CDR2 SASEGT. The trim is 7 bases for V and 10 bases for J, with a gap of 15 bases between the germline ends. From its cysteine to its phenylalanine, the CDR3 spans 12 amino acids. Left in the record is the CDR3 DNA by itself, 36 bases read in frame from the first base. The first patient joined ICON in the first half of 2016, and enrollment wrapped up when the last patient was enrolled in September 2018. A subcohort of 76 patients provided fresh tumor and matched uninvolved tissue for in-depth immune analyses, with TCR sequencing among those analyses. TCR sequencing was performed on DNA isolated from bulk tissue, without cell sorting. TCR sequencing with the immunoSEQ assay provided the T-cell fraction in tumor and uninvolved lung tissue. As for the original processing: In the survival analysis, patients were divided into a high T-cell fraction group (upper tertile) and a low T-cell fraction group (lower two tertiles), and the two groups were compared using a log-rank test. A signed-rank test was used to test paired tumor versus uninvolved lung differences in T-cell fraction. TCRdb mirrors the immuneACCESS table, restricted to in-frame sequences. Some clones are absent from its copies; in checked studies, under half trace to an unresolved V gene, and the reason for the others is unknown. V, J and clone size were drawn from that table, and D and trimming were deduced from the DNA. The sample table holds about 16,000 clones, of which approximately 80% were seen once. The ten most abundant clones make up over 5% of the sample.

The sequencing sample was made of lung tumor tissue. This sequence originates from a human donor with non-small cell lung cancer. Recombination joined TRBV6-1 with TRBJ2-3, with no confidently assigned D gene. The nucleotide sequence reads as follows: TGTGCCAGCACTTGGACCAATCAGGCGCAGTATTTT. It translates to CASTWTNQAQYF.